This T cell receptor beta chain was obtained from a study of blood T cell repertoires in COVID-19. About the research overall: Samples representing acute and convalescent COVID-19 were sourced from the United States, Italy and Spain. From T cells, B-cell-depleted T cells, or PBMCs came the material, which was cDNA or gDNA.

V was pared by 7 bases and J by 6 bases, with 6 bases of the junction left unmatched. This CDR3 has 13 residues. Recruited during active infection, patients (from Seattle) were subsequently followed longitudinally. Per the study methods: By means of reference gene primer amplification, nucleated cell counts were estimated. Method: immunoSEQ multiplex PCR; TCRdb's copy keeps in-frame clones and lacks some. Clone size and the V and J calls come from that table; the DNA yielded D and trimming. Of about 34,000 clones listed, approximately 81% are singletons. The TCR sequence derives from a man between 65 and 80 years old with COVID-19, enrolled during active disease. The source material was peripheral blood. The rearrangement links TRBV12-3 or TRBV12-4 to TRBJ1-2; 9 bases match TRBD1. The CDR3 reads CASTPRTGDGYTF. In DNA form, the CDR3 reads TGTGCCAGCACTCCAAGGACAGGGGATGGCTACACCTTC.